A selection of T cell receptor beta chains follows, all from one sample in a study of somatic mutations in cytotoxic T cells in rheumatoid arthritis. Using immunoSEQ multiplex PCR, the repertoire was profiled, and TCRdb retains in-frame clones only, with some absent. The sample lists some 26,000 clones, about 80% occurring once. Material: CD8+ T cells sorted from blood. All receptors come from a man in his fifties or sixties in good health. Both conserved end residues are part of each CDR3. A D gene is named only where the DNA matches it firmly. Size tells how often a clone was seen (once, few, many) or the class of an expanded clone, and some rows leave it out.

d_call j_call clone_size v_call cdr3_aa cdr3_nt
TRBD2 TRBJ2-7 NA TRBV4-1 CASSLRTSGSYEQYF TGCGCCAGCAGCCTAAGGACTAGCGGGAGTTACGAGCAGTACTTC
TRBD1 TRBJ2-7 NA TRBV29-1 CSTGTGPYEQYF TGCAGTACCGGGACAGGGCCCTACGAGCAGTACTTC
TRBD1 TRBJ1-5 few TRBV4-1 CASSRGTGEGQPQHF TGCGCCAGCAGCCGAGGGACAGGGGAGGGCCAGCCCCAGCATTTT
NA TRBJ1-5 NA TRBV19 CASSIRPGGQPQHF TGTGCCAGTAGCATCCGTCCAGGCGGACAGCCCCAGCATTTT
TRBD1 TRBJ2-7 NA TRBV2 CASSESVRGYEQYF TGTGCCAGCAGTGAGTCGGTCAGGGGGTACGAGCAGTACTTC
TRBD1 TRBJ2-1 NA TRBV4-1 CASSQGQGPYNEQFF TGCGCCAGCAGCCAAGGACAGGGGCCATACAATGAGCAGTTCTTC
NA TRBJ1-1 few TRBV7-2 CASRRGGYVMNTEAFF TGTGCCAGCAGACGAGGGGGGTACGTGATGAACACTGAAGCTTTCTTT
NA TRBJ1-2 NA TRBV6-5 CASSLVTRPGNYGYTF TGTGCCAGCAGTTTGGTCACCCGCCCGGGGAACTATGGCTACACCTTC
TRBD1 TRBJ1-2 NA TRBV15 CATSRDRGPLGYTF TGTGCCACCAGCAGAGACAGGGGGCCGCTTGGCTACACCTTC
NA TRBJ1-2 few TRBV25-1 CASSAVRGGYTF TGTGCCAGCAGTGCCGTCAGGGGTGGCTACACCTTC
TRBD1 TRBJ2-7 NA TRBV7-9 CASSLEGATYEQYF TGTGCCAGCAGCTTAGAGGGGGCTACCTACGAGCAGTACTTC
TRBD2 TRBJ2-7 once TRBV10-3 CAIREKGTSNSYEQYF TGTGCCATCAGAGAGAAAGGGACTAGTAACTCCTACGAGCAGTACTTC
NA TRBJ2-7 NA TRBV10-2 CASIGGSSYEQYF TGCGCCAGCATTGGAGGGAGTTCCTACGAGCAGTACTTC
TRBD1 TRBJ2-4 NA TRBV5-5 CASSLDRGQQNIQYF TGTGCCAGCAGCTTGGACAGGGGCCAACAAAACATTCAGTACTTC
NA TRBJ1-5 few TRBV4-1 CASSQQQGKSNQPQHF TGCGCCAGCAGCCAGCAACAGGGTAAGAGCAATCAGCCCCAGCATTTT
NA TRBJ2-7 NA TRBV7-9 CASSGRATPSYEQYF TGTGCCAGCAGCGGCAGGGCCACTCCCTCCTACGAGCAGTACTTC
TRBD1 TRBJ1-2 NA TRBV28 CASSLERAGGVYGYTF TGTGCCAGCAGTTTAGAGCGGGCAGGGGGCGTCTATGGCTACACCTTC
NA TRBJ2-1 NA TRBV6-4 CASSDQRMDSSYNEQFF TGTGCCAGCAGTGACCAAAGGATGGACTCCTCCTACAATGAGCAGTTCTTC
TRBD2 TRBJ2-1 once TRBV4-1 CASSKDRLAGVDEQFF TGCGCCAGCAGCAAGGATAGACTAGCGGGTGTCGATGAGCAGTTCTTC
TRBD1 TRBJ1-1 NA TRBV10-3 CAISVTGSGNTEAFF TGTGCCATCAGCGTGACAGGGTCGGGGAACACTGAAGCTTTCTTT